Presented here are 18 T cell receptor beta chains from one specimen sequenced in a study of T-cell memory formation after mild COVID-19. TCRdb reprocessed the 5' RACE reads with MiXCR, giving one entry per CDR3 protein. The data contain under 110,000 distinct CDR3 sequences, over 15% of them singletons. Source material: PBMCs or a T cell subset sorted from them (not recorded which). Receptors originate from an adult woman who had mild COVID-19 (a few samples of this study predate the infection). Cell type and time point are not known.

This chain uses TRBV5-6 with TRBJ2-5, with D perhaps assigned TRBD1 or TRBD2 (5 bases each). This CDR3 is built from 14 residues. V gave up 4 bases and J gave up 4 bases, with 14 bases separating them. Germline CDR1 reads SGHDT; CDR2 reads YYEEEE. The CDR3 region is CASSPGTGLETQYF. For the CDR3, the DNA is TGTGCCAGCAGCCCCGGGACCGGTCTAGAGACCCAGTACTTC.

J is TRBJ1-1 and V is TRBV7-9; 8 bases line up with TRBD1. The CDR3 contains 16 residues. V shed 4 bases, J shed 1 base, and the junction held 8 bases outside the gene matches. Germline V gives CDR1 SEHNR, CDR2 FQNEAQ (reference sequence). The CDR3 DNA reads TGTGCCAGCAGCTACCCGCAGACAGGGGCGAACACTGAAGCTTTCTTT. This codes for CASSYPQTGANTEAFF.

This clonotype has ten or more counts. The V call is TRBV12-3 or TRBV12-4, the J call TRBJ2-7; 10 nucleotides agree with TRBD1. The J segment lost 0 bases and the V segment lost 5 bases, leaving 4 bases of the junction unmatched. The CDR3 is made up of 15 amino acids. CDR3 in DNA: TGTGCCAGCAGTCCCGGGGACAGGGGCTCCTACGAGCAGTACTTC. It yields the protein CASSPGDRGSYEQYF.

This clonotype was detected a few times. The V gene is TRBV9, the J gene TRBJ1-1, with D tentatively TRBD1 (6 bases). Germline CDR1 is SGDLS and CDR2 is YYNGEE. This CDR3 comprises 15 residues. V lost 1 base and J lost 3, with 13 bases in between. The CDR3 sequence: CASSVNGGGYTEAFF. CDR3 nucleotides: TGTGCCAGCAGCGTAAATGGGGGCGGGTACACTGAAGCTTTCTTT.

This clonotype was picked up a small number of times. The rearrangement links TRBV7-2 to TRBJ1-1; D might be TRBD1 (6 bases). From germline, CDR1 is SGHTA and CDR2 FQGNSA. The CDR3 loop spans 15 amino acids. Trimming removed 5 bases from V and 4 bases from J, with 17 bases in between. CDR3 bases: TGTGCCAGCAGCCCGATAGGGGGGGCGCCCACTGAAGCTTTCTTT. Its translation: CASSPIGGAPTEAFF.

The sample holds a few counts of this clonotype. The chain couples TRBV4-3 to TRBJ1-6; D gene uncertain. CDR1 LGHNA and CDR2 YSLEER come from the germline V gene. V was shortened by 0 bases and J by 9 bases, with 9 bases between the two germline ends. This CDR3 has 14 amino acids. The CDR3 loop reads CASSQDSVGSPLHF. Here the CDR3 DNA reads TGCGCCAGCAGCCAAGATTCTGTCGGTTCACCCCTCCACTTT.

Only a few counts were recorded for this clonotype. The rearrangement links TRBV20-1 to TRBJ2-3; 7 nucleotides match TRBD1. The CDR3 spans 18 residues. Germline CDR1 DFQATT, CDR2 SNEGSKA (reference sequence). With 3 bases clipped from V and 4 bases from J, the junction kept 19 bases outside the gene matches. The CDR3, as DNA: TGCAGTGCTAGTCCTGCGACCACGGACCAGGGGGTCCCAGATACGCAGTATTTT. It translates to CSASPATTDQGVPDTQYF.

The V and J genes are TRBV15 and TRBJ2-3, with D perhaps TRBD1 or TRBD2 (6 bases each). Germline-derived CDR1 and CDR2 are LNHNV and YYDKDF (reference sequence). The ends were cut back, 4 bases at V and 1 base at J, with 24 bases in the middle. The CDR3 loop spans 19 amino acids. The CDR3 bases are TGTGCCACCAGCATAGAGGACCAAGGGGGGCTACTGGGCACAGATACGCAGTATTTT. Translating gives CATSIEDQGGLLGTDTQYF.

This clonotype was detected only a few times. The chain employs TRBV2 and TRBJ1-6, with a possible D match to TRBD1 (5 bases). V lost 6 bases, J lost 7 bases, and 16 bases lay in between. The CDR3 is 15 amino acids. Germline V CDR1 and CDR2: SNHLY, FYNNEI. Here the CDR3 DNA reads TGTGCCAGCAGCGAGGGGTTTTTACCAAATTCACCCCTCCACTTT. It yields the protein CASSEGFLPNSPLHF.

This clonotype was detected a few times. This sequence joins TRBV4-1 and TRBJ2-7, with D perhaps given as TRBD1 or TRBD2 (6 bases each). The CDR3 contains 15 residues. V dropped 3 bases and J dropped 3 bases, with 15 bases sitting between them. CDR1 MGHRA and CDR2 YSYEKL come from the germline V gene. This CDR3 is CASSQAGTGYYEQYF. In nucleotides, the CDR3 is TGCGCCAGCAGCCAGGCGGGAACAGGGTACTACGAGCAGTACTTC.

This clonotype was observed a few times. The CDR3 coding sequence is TGTGCCAGCAGTCCCCAATCCGGGGGGAGGGACACAGATACGCAGTATTTT. It codes for CASSPQSGGRDTDTQYF. The chain employs TRBV27 and TRBJ2-3; 7 nucleotides line up with TRBD2. The CDR3 spans 17 residues. Germline V gene data show CDR1 as MNHEY and CDR2 as SMNVEV (reference sequence). Trimming cost V 5 bases and J 2 bases; bases outside gene matches: 13.

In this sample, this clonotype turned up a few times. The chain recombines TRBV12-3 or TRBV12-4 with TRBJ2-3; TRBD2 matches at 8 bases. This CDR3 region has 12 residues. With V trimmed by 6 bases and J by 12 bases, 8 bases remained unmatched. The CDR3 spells CASSHGLAVQYF. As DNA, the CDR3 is TGTGCCAGCAGCCATGGACTAGCCGTTCAGTATTTT.

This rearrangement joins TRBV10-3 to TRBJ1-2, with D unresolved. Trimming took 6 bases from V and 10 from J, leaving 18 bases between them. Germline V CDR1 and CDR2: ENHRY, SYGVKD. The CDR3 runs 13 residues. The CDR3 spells CAIRGVEVANYTF. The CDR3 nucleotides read TGTGCCATCAGGGGAGTTGAGGTGGCCAACTACACCTTC.

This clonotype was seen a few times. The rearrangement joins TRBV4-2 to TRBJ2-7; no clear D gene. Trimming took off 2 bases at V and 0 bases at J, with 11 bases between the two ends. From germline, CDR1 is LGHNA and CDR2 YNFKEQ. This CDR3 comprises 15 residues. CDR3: CASSQRQESSYEQYF. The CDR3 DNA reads TGTGCCAGCAGCCAACGCCAGGAGAGCTCCTACGAGCAGTACTTC.

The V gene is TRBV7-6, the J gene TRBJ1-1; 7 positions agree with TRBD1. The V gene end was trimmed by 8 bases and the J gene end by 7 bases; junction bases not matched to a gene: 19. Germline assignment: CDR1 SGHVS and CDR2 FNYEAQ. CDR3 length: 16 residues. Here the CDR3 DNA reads TGTGCCAGCCACCCAGGGGACAGAATAAGGGGCAATGAAGCTTTCTTT. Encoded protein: CASHPGDRIRGNEAFF. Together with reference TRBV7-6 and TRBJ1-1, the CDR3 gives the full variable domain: GAGVSQSPRYKVTKRGQDVALRCDPISGHVSLYWYRQALGQGPEFLTYFNYEAQQDKSGLPNDRFSAERPEGSISTLTIQRTEQRDSAMYRCASHPGDRIRGNEAFFGQGTRLTVV.

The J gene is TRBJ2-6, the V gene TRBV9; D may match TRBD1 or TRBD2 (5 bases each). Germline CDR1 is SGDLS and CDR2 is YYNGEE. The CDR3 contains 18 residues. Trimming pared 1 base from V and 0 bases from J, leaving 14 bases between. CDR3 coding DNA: TGTGCCAGCAGCGTAAATAGGGACGCCGACTCTGGGGCCAACGTCCTGACTTTC. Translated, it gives CASSVNRDADSGANVLTF.

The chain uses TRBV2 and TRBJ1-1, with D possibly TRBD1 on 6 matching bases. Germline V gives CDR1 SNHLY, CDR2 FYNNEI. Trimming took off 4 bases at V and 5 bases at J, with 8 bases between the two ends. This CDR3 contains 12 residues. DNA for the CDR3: TGTGCCAGCAGTGCCGGACAGACTGAAGCTTTCTTT. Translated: CASSAGQTEAFF. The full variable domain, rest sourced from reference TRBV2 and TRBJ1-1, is EPEVTQTPSHQVTQMGQEVILRCVPISNHLYFYWYRQILGQKVEFLVSFYNNEISEKSEIFDDQFSVERPDGSNFTLKIRSTKLEDSAMYFCASSAGQTEAFFGQGTRLTVV.

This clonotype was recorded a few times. In DNA form, the CDR3 reads TGTGCCAGCAGCCAGAGCATTGGACTAGGGAGCACAGATACGCAGTATTTT. Protein: CASSQSIGLGSTDTQYF. The chain employs TRBV6-1 and TRBJ2-3; 7 nucleotides agree with TRBD2. The germline gives CDR1 MNHNS, CDR2 SASEGT. The CDR3 extends over 17 amino acids. Losses at the gene ends were 6 bases for V and 0 bases for J; bases not matched to a gene: 12.